This T cell receptor beta chain was identified during a study of shared clonotypes between healthy human individuals. Using immunoSEQ multiplex PCR, the repertoire was profiled, and TCRdb retains in-frame clones only, with some absent. The sample consists of 450,000 to 700,000 clones, roughly 95% of them appearing once. Naivety among CD8 cells was defined by CD45RO negativity and positive CCR7 selection, thereby excluding terminally differentiated effector memory CD45RA+ cells. V was pared by 5 bases and J by 7 bases, with 21 bases between. Germline V gene sequence: CDR1 SGHVS, CDR2 FQNEAQ. This CDR3 spans 16 amino acids.

Source material: naive CD8+ T cells sorted from blood. The receptor was derived from a woman aged 25 to 39 in good health. The chain carries TRBV7-8 and TRBJ2-1; D uncertain. CDR3 DNA sequence: TGTGCCAGCAGCCCTGACGAGTTCGGCGGAGAAAATGAGCAGTTCTTC. Protein sequence: CASSPDEFGGENEQFF.